This T cell receptor beta chain derives from a study of T cells in Graves' hyperthyroidism and ophthalmopathy. As for the study in general: Peripheral blood was drawn at first diagnosis, prior to all treatment. Study results and caveats: Stable hyperthyroidism was separated from ophthalmopathy by a model based on 13 V-J features.

The CDR3 is made up of 14 amino acids. Germline V lookup: CDR1 GTSNPN, CDR2 SVGIG (reference sequence). The V and J ends lost 0 bases and 2 bases, in that order; junction bases with no gene match: 1. Patients between 18 and 65 years old had hyperthyroidism, newly diagnosed and lasting under 2 months. TCR beta CDR3 regions were amplified from RNA. Initially, a first-round RT-PCR of the TCR CDR3 employed the HTBI primer set. TCRdb recomputed calls from the multiplex PCR reads with MiXCR, one row per CDR3 protein. Of 340,000 or so distinct CDR3 sequences in the sample, roughly 23% are singletons; the top ten hold about 50%. Regarding this clonotype: Its antigen is undetermined.

The sample was blood. This clonotype originated in a woman between 45 and 60 years old with Graves' hyperthyroidism. The chain employs TRBV30 and TRBJ1-3, with TRBD1 matching over 7 bases. The CDR3 sequence: CAWSVGGAGNTIYF. DNA for the CDR3: TGTGCCTGGAGTGTAGGGGGCGCTGGAAACACCATATATTTT.